This T cell receptor (beta chain) was retrieved from a study of shared clonotypes between healthy human individuals (TCRdb year 2020). In the study overall: The cohort comprised a couple of women and a few men aged 18 to 49 years. To increase sequencing depth and limit assay-specific biases, different laboratories used diverse techniques to prepare libraries and sequence TCR repertoires. Per donor, leukapheresis produced somewhere between about 0.8 and 9 billion PBMCs. To estimate repertoire size and how much clonotype sharing occurs between individuals, the study deeply sequenced the blood TCR repertoires of five healthy adults. Per donor, three plates each were used for CD4 naive and CD4 memory, two for CD8 naive, and one for CD8 memory.

Here is what the overall study found, with its caveats: Sampling was restricted to blood, and TCR repertoires in tissue are likely to differ from TCR repertoires in blood. Larger estimated clonotype richness was generally found for naive subsets than for memory subsets. Incomplete sequencing was indicated by rarefaction of sorted-subset datasets, despite the large sequencing depth. Clonotypes shared by all four sorted-subset donors showed higher generation probabilities than non-shared clonotypes. Sharing across a few donors was observed for about 5% of naive CD4, over 3% of naive CD8, about 2.5% of memory CD4, and around 0.4% of memory CD8 clonotypes. Because the study included a small number of donors, the genetic and exposure-history diversity represented was limited. Pairwise subsampling led to the expectation that sequencing depth would affect the degree of clonotype sharing among donors.

CD8 naive samples were CD45RO-negative cells positively selected for CCR7, giving a CD45RA+CCR7+ population that excluded TemRA cells. The donors were healthy, HIV-negative adults who had no recently reported acute infections or vaccinations. Every donor was a Caucasian adult living in Nashville, Tennessee, USA. Blood was obtained by leukapheresis, after which PBMCs were separated by Ficoll-Histopaque density gradient centrifugation and cryopreserved in liquid nitrogen vapor phase. Purity and quantity of every magnetically sorted T cell population were checked by analytical flow cytometry. From each sorted fraction, genomic DNA was isolated and quantified by UV absorbance on a Nanodrop 2000c. The trim is 2 bases for V and 1 base for J, with a gap of 10 bases between the germline ends. From the cysteine up to the phenylalanine, the CDR3 has a length of 15 residues. The kept DNA is CDR3 alone, 45 bases in frame from the first base. As encoded in the germline V gene, CDR1 is SGDLS while CDR2 is YYNGEE.

Using the deep immunoSEQ assay, multiplex PCR amplified TCR CDR3 regions from genomic DNA. Extracted genomic DNA from each cell subset was distributed evenly across all wells of several immunoSEQ 96-well plates, and each plate was treated as a replicate. Each replicate PCR for sorted subsets received roughly 0.2 ug genomic DNA, equal to roughly 29,000 T cell genomes. Purified libraries were measured with a Qubit 3.0 fluorometer, size-checked on a Bioanalyzer 2100, and measured again with the KAPA Library Quantification kit. A separate single-read 150-cycle Illumina NextSeq 550 flow cell was used to sequence each immunoSEQ 96-well plate. Per the source publication's procedure: Because the immunoSEQ output included only junctional sequences and no quality scores, the filtering could not be the same as the filtering used for full-length reads. To assign V/J genes and CDR3, sequences were annotated against IMGT germline references using PyIR, a Python wrapper for IgBLAST v1.9. Reads were filtered out if the reads had weak V/J assignments (E-value above 1e-6), no CDR3, stop codons, out-of-frame junctions, or ambiguous translated residues. A V3J clonotype was defined by an identical inferred V gene, J gene, and CDR3 amino acid sequence. Percentage overlap between repertoires was calculated by dividing the number of shared unique clonotypes by the size of the smaller repertoire. Repertoire richness was assessed with RTK rarefaction, the Chao1 estimator, and Recon v2.1 estimates of unobserved clonotypes. Generation probabilities were computed with OLGA for all TCRbeta clonotypes obtained by the gDNA method from a handful of donors. TCRdb obtained this table from immuneACCESS and retained in-frame rearrangements with V and J assigned. These tables miss some clones; where compared with another copy, unresolved V genes account for less than half of the shortfall, and the remainder is unexplained. The V and J calls and the clone size are those of that table, but D and trimming were determined from the DNA. The sample contains about 600,000 clones, about 98% of them found a single time. 0.3% of the sample rests with the top ten.

About this clone itself: It has no known antigen specificity. Base-call qualities are not available, and no considerably larger clone is one nucleotide away.

The source of this sequence is a man aged 25-45 years in good health. The rearrangement joined TRBV9 to TRBJ1-5; possibly the D gene is TRBD1, per 6 matching bases. The sample consisted of naive CD8+ T cells sorted from blood. Taken with the paper, the label for cell subset or site translates to: CD45RA+CCR7+. In nucleotide form, the sequence is TGTGCCAGCAGCGTTTCAGGGGTCAGCAATCAGCCCCAGCATTTT. This encodes CASSVSGVSNQPQHF.